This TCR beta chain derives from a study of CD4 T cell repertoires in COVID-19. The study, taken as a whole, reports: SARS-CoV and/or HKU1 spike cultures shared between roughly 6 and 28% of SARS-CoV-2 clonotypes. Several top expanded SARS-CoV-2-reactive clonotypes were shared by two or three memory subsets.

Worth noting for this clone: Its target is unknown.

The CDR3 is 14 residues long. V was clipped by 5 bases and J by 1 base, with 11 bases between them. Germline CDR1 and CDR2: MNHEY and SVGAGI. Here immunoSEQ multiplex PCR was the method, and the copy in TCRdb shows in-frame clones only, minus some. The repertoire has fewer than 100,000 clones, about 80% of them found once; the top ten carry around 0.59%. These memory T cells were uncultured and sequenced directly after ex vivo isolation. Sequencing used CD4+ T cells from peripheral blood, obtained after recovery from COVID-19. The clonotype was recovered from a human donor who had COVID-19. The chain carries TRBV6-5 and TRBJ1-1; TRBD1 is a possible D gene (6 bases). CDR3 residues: CASSPPGQNTEAFF. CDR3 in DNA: TGTGCCAGCAGTCCTCCGGGACAGAACACTGAAGCTTTCTTT.